Listed here are 2 T cell receptor beta chains from one sample, sequenced in a study of CD8+ T cells in alopecia areata. Following extraction, RNA underwent reverse transcription to cDNA, which served as the sequencing template. The data were produced by immunoSEQ multiplex PCR, yet TCRdb's version contains in-frame clones alone and is incomplete. The table shows 120,000 or so clones, with about 51% occurring only once. Input material: NKG2D-low CD8+ T cells sorted from blood. Source of these receptors: a human donor with alopecia areata.

V gene TRBV7-9 combines with J gene TRBJ1-1, with D unclear. Trimming left V 4 bases short and J 5 bases short, with 14 bases between. CDR1 is SEHNR, CDR2 FQNEAQ, per germline (reference sequence). CDR3 length equals 14 residues. The CDR3 DNA sequence: TGTGCCAGCAGCTCTGGCACCCAAGGGACTGAAGCTTTCTTT. This gives the protein CASSSGTQGTEAFF. The full variable domain, completed using reference TRBV7-9 and TRBJ1-1, is DTGVSQNPRHKITKRGQNVTFRCDPISEHNRLYWYRQTLGQGPEFLTYFQNEAQLEKSRLLSDRFSAERPKGSFSTLEIQRTEQGDSAMYLCASSSGTQGTEAFFGQGTRLTVV.

This clone has a handful of counts. An end of the junction does not agree with germline; a read error may underlie this. The chain has TRBV14 and TRBJ2-2, with 8 bases fitting TRBD1. CDR3 length equals 15 residues. The germline CDR1 and CDR2 sequences are SGHDN and FVKESK. This chain's CDR3 is CASSLTGQEEGVLFF. In DNA form, the CDR3 reads TGTGCCAGCAGCCTCACGGGACAGGAGGAAGGGGTGCTGTTTTTT. Full variable domain (missing parts from reference TRBV14 and TRBJ2-2): EAGVTQFPSHSVIEKGQTVTLRCDPISGHDNLYWYRRVMGKEIKFLLHFVKESKQDESGMPNNRFLAERTGGTYSTLKVQPAELEDSGVYFCASSLTGQEEGVLFFGEGSRLTVL.